This T cell receptor (beta chain) is from a study of T cell repertoires in cytomegalovirus infection (dated by TCRdb to the late 2010s). About the study as a whole: The HLA type of each donor mattered for the analysis, because public TCR beta signatures pointed to carriage of CMV infection along with the matching HLA type.

Instrument on record: Illumina HiSeq 1500. TCRdb cleaned the public reads at Q25 with fastp, built clones with MiXCR and kept in-frame beta chains. Each CDR3 protein appears once, grouped with its most common genes and DNA. The sample contains 400,000 or so distinct CDR3 sequences, over 15% of them found a single time. Together, the top ten hold roughly 9% of the sample. Unmatched junction bases come to 9, with V trimmed by 6 bases and J by 7 bases. The CDR3 sequence holds 14 residues, the cysteine and phenylalanine included. Of all the DNA, just the CDR3 is kept, 42 bases in frame from base 1. Here is what the overall study found, with its caveats: In both this cohort and an independent roughly 360-donor cohort, the cumulative frequency of public TCR beta family members distinguished carriers of CMV infection plus the relevant HLA type. The ex vivo response was dominated by HLA-C-restricted CMV-specific TCR beta clonotypes, which also provided the single most frequent clonotype in two of eight donors.

Concerning this clonotype: No antigen is known for it. No base qualities exist here, and no much larger clone lies one base off it.

The sequence joins TRBV12-3 or TRBV12-4 to TRBJ2-5; the junction holds 9 bases that match TRBD1. The source material was PBMCs. This TCR was sampled from a human donor in good health (CMV status not recorded). Some clones in this sample may be carry-over from other donors' samples. The DNA sequence is given as TGTGCCAGCAGACCCGGGACAGGGATTGGGACCCAGTACTTC. Translated, it reads CASRPGTGIGTQYF.